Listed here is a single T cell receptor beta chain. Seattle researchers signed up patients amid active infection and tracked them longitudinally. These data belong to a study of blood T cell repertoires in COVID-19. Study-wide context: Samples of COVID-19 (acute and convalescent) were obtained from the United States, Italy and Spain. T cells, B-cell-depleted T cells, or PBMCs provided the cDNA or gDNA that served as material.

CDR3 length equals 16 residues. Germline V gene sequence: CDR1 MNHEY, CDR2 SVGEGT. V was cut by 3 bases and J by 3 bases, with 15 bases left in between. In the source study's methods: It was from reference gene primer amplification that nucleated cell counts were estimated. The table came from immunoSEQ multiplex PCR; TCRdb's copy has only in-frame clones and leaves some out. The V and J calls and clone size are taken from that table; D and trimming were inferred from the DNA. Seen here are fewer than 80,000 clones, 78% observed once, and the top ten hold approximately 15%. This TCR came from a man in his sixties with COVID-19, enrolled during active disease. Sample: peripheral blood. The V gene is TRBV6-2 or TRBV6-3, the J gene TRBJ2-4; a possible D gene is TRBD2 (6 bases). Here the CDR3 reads CASSYPGHGGKNIQYF. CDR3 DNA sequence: TGTGCCAGCAGTTATCCGGGTCACGGGGGCAAAAACATTCAGTACTTC.